This T cell receptor beta chain was sequenced for a study of monozygotic twins with inflammatory bowel disease. Study-wide points: A lone strong IBD-associated signal or clonotype found no support. Among T cells, the various subtypes were not distinguishable.

Details on this clonotype: The antigen is not known.

The CDR3 is made up of 13 amino acids. The germline gives CDR1 SQVTM, CDR2 ANQGSEA. Around 3,600 ng of total RNA went into each TCR library. Molecular identifiers with 6-nucleotide sample barcodes were added during cDNA synthesis via template switching. TCRdb reanalyzed the 5' RACE reads, giving one entry per CDR3 protein sequence and no DNA. The sample includes around 450,000 distinct CDR3 sequences. This sequence joins TRBV29-1 and TRBJ1-1; the TCRdb D gene call, TRBD1, has no DNA to confirm it. The receptor was derived from a human donor with ulcerative colitis or Crohn's disease, or a healthy co-twin of an affected twin (not recorded which). The sequenced material came from blood. The CDR3 is CSAGGGYNTEAFF.